Listed below are T cell receptor beta chains from one sample, sequenced in a study of blood T cells in healthy people across ages. In TCRdb, the 5' RACE reads were re-called with MiXCR into one record per CDR3 protein. The table includes 1.5 million to 2 million distinct CDR3 sequences, roughly 49% detected once. Sequenced sample: blood. The receptors derive from a woman aged 40-49 years in good health. CDR3s include the opening cysteine and the closing phenylalanine or tryptophan. The order of the fields is V gene, clone size, J gene, D gene, CDR3 DNA, CDR3 protein. D genes are given only for firm matches. Clone size is stated in some rows and not others, as once, few, many or a class when expanded.

>TRBV7-9|NA|TRBJ2-1|TRBD2
TGTGCCAGCAGCTTAGCTCGGGGGGGGGCAGGTGAGCAGTTCTTC
CASSLARGGAGEQFF
>TRBV6-2/TRBV6-3|few|TRBJ2-1|TRBD2
TGTGCCAGCAGTAGACTAGCGGGAATCTCCTACAATGAGCAGTTCTTC
CASSRLAGISYNEQFF
>TRBV7-2|NA|TRBJ2-7|TRBD1
TGTGCCAGCAAGACCCCGGGACAGAAGACCGAGCAGTACTTC
CASKTPGQKTEQYF
>TRBV11-2|NA|TRBJ1-4|TRBD1
TGTGCCAGCAGCCCCCCCCCACAGGGGGCAAATGAAAAACTGTTTTTT
CASSPPPQGANEKLFF
>TRBV7-2|few|TRBJ1-5|TRBD1
TGTGCCAGCAGGCCGGACAGGGGGGGCAATCAGCCCCAGCATTTT
CASRPDRGGNQPQHF
>TRBV20-1|many|TRBJ2-7|TRBD1
TGCAGCGCCCGAGCAGGGGGCTCCTACGAGCAGTACTTC
CSARAGGSYEQYF
>TRBV21-1|NA|TRBJ2-5|NA
TGTGCCAGCAGCAGGTTAAAGGGCAGACAAGAGACCCAGTACTTC
CASSRLKGRQETQYF
>TRBV4-3|few|TRBJ2-7|NA
TGCGCCAGCAGCCACGTCACGGCAGGGGTTCCCTACGAGCAGTACTTC
CASSHVTAGVPYEQYF
>TRBV5-5|NA|TRBJ1-2|NA
TGTGCCAGCAGCTTGCATCAGGGCCTGGGGGGCTACACCTTC
CASSLHQGLGGYTF
>TRBV7-2|NA|TRBJ2-1|NA
TGTGCCAGCACCCCTGGGGGGGCTTACAATGAGCAGTTCTTC
CASTPGGAYNEQFF
>TRBV20-1|NA|TRBJ2-3|NA
TGCAGTGCTAGATCTCCAGACCCTTACACAGATACGCAGTATTTT
CSARSPDPYTDTQYF
>TRBV27|NA|TRBJ2-7|NA
TGTGCCAGCCAGCAGACAGGCAGCGCCTACGAGCAGTACTTC
CASQQTGSAYEQYF
>TRBV7-7|NA|TRBJ2-5|TRBD2
TGTGCTAGCAGCTTAACCCAGCGGGGGGCCCAAGAGACCCAGTACTTC
CASSLTQRGAQETQYF
>TRBV2|NA|TRBJ1-6|NA
TGTGCCAGCAGATGGACCCAAAATTCACCCCTCCACTTT
CASRWTQNSPLHF
>TRBV2|NA|TRBJ2-3|NA
TGTGCCAGCCCGGGTAGCACAGATACGCAGTATTTT
CASPGSTDTQYF
>TRBV20-1|NA|TRBJ2-1|TRBD2
TGCAGTGCCTCGCCCGGGACTAGCGGGAACAATGAGCAGTTCTTC
CSASPGTSGNNEQFF
>TRBV9|few|TRBJ2-5|TRBD1
TGTGCCAGCAGCGGAAAGGGACAGTTCCAAGGAGAGACCCAGTACTTC
CASSGKGQFQGETQYF
>TRBV12-3/TRBV12-4|few|TRBJ2-7|TRBD2
TGTGCCAGCAGTTTATCGGGAGGGGTGAACTACGAGCAGTACTTC
CASSLSGGVNYEQYF
>TRBV20-1|NA|TRBJ1-2|NA
TGCAGTGCTAGTCTTCCCACAGCCGGATTCTATGGCTACACCTTC
CSASLPTAGFYGYTF
>TRBV7-9|NA|TRBJ2-1|NA
TGTGCCAGCAGCTTAGCGCCAGAGTGGCGGGGATCCTCCTACAATGAGCAGTTCTTC
CASSLAPEWRGSSYNEQFF
>TRBV11-3|NA|TRBJ2-4|NA
TGTGCCAGCAGCCCCCCTGAGTACTTC
CASSPPEYF
>TRBV20-1|few|TRBJ2-1|NA
TGCAGTGCTAGAGGACTAGTCTACAATGAGCAGTTCTTC
CSARGLVYNEQFF
>TRBV11-2|few|TRBJ2-3|TRBD1
TGTGCCAGCAGCCCAGCAGGGGGACAGGTGCCCGATACGCAGTATTTT
CASSPAGGQVPDTQYF
>TRBV28|NA|TRBJ2-4|NA
TGTGCCAGCAGTGCAGGGACCGGGGCCAAAAACATTCAGTACTTC
CASSAGTGAKNIQYF
>TRBV4-3|NA|TRBJ2-3|NA
TGCGCCAGCAGCCCTGGAGGAGGGGGGCCCACAGATACGCGGTATTTT
CASSPGGGGPTDTRYF
>TRBV7-2|few|TRBJ1-2|NA
TGTGCCAGCAGCTTAGGCGGCACGGATCGACAAGCCTACACCTTC
CASSLGGTDRQAYTF
>TRBV20-1|NA|TRBJ2-5|NA
TGCAGTCCTAGTTGGAGTATGGGAAAGACCCAGTACTTC
CSPSWSMGKTQYF
>TRBV5-6|NA|TRBJ1-2|NA
TGTGCCAGCAGCCGGCGGGAGGGTCTCTACGGCTACACCTTC
CASSRREGLYGYTF
>TRBV7-9|NA|TRBJ2-5|TRBD2
TGTGCCAGCAGCTTTCGACTAGCGGGGGGCACAGAGACCCAGTACTTC
CASSFRLAGGTETQYF
>TRBV4-2|NA|TRBJ2-5|NA
TGTGCCAGCAGCCAAGATTCGGTGGGAGATGGGACCCAGTACTTC
CASSQDSVGDGTQYF
>TRBV10-3|NA|TRBJ2-3|TRBD1
TGTGCCATCAGTTCCGGGACAGGGGGTAGCACAGATACGCAGTATTTT
CAISSGTGGSTDTQYF
>TRBV7-9|NA|TRBJ2-5|NA
TGTACCAGCAGCTTTTTGGCAGAGACCCAGTACTTC
CTSSFLAETQYF
>TRBV20-1|few|TRBJ2-7|NA
TGCAGTGCTAGAGTTCCCACGAACCCCTACGAGCAGTACTTC
CSARVPTNPYEQYF
>TRBV7-2|NA|TRBJ1-1|TRBD1
TGTGCCAGCAGCTTCGAGACAGGGATACAGGCTTTCTTT
CASSFETGIQAFF
>TRBV29-1|NA|TRBJ2-3|NA
TGCAGCGCCGAGCGGAGCACAGATACGCCGTATTTT
CSAERSTDTPYF
>TRBV6-2/TRBV6-3|NA|TRBJ2-7|TRBD1
TGTGCCAGCAGTTACTTGACAGGGGGTCTCTACGAGCAGTACTTC
CASSYLTGGLYEQYF
>TRBV28|NA|TRBJ2-1|NA
TGTGCCAGCAGTTTAGAGGGTCTGAATGAGCAGTTCTTC
CASSLEGLNEQFF